Below, 18 T cell receptor beta chains from the same sample are listed, as sequenced in a study of tumour-infiltrating T cells in Burkitt lymphoma. Assay: immunoSEQ multiplex PCR; the TCRdb copy retains only in-frame clones and omits some. Of 8,000 or so clones listed, more than 65% are singletons. The sample taken for sequencing was tumor tissue. The receptors were sampled from a human donor with diffuse large B-cell lymphoma.

Within the sample, this clone is medium-sized. Relative to the germline gene, one junction end is altered; a read error may explain this. The chain uses TRBV20-1 and TRBJ1-1, with D tentatively TRBD1 (6 bases). Germline CDR1 DFQATT, CDR2 SNEGSKA (reference sequence). This CDR3 region has 11 residues. The CDR3, as DNA: TGCAGTACTAGGGTTCAGGGGGAAGCTTTCTTT. It is translated as CSTRVQGEAFF.

V and J are TRBV29-1 and TRBJ1-2; the D is unclear. This CDR3 contains 11 residues. V was pared by 5 bases and J by 3 bases, with 7 bases between. In germline, CDR1 is SQVTM, CDR2 ANQGSEA. The CDR3 protein is CSVRRDYGYTF. DNA of the CDR3: TGCAGCGTTCGGAGAGACTATGGCTACACCTTC. Combining the CDR3 with reference TRBV29-1 and TRBJ1-2 gives the whole variable domain SAVISQKPSRDICQRGTSLTIQCQVDSQVTMMFWYRQQPGQSLTLIATANQGSEATYESGFVIDKFPISRPNLTFSTLTVSNMSPEDSSIYLCSVRRDYGYTFGSGTRLTVV.

In this sample, this clone is large (0.1 to 1%). This chain uses TRBV5-6 with TRBJ1-1, with D unclear. Germline V gives CDR1 SGHDT, CDR2 YYEEEE. CDR3 length: 13 residues. V was shortened by 0 bases and J by 5 bases, with 8 bases between the two germline ends. CDR3: CASSLDTVTEAFF. The CDR3 DNA reads TGTGCCAGCAGCTTGGACACGGTTACTGAAGCTTTCTTT.

The rearrangement joins TRBV2 to TRBJ1-2, with 7 bases identical to TRBD1. CDR3 length: 13 amino acids. Germline V gives CDR1 SNHLY, CDR2 FYNNEI. With V trimmed by 7 bases and J by 10 bases, 12 bases remained unmatched. CDR3 region: CASNPDRDQAYTF. The CDR3 DNA is TGTGCCAGCAACCCCGACAGGGATCAGGCCTACACCTTC.

V gene TRBV5-1 combines with J gene TRBJ1-2, with 8 bases aligning to TRBD1. Trimming at V came to 6 bases and at J to 9 bases, leaving 16 bases not matched to a gene. The CDR3 extends over 15 amino acids. Germline CDR1 is SGHRS and CDR2 is YFSETQ. CDR3 coding DNA: TGCGCCAGCACCCCCCTGGCGACAGGGGACAAAAGCTACACCTTC. Translated: CASTPLATGDKSYTF.

This chain connects TRBV4-1 to TRBJ2-7, with 7 bases identical to TRBD2. The V gene end was trimmed by 4 bases and the J gene end by 4 bases; junction bases not matched to a gene: 4. The CDR3 totals 13 residues. Germline-derived CDR1 and CDR2 are MGHRA and YSYEKL. The CDR3 region has the DNA TGCGCCAGCAGCCTTCGACTAGCTTACGAGCAGTACTTC. This codes for CASSLRLAYEQYF.

This sequence joins TRBV7-8 and TRBJ2-3, with 8 bases fitting TRBD1. The V gene's germline CDR1 is SGHVS and CDR2 FQNEAQ. Trimming at V came to 6 bases and at J to 4 bases, leaving 12 bases not matched to a gene. CDR3 length: 16 residues. The DNA for the CDR3 is TGTGCCAGCAGACGCCTTGACAGGGGAATTGCAGATACGCAGTATTTT. This translates into CASRRLDRGIADTQYF. The full variable domain, its missing parts supplied by reference TRBV7-8 and TRBJ2-3, is GAGVSQSPRYKVAKRGQDVALRCDPISGHVSLFWYQQALGQGPEFLTYFQNEAQLDKSGLPSDRFFAERPEGSVSTLKIQRTQQEDSAVYLCASRRLDRGIADTQYFGPGTRLTVL.

The chain employs TRBV6-5 and TRBJ1-3, with D perhaps matching TRBD1 (5 bases). The V gene's germline CDR1 is MNHEY and CDR2 SVGAGI. The CDR3 covers 14 residues. The V end was cut by 6 bases, the J end by 0 bases, with 9 bases between. The CDR3 DNA sequence: TGTGCCAGCAGCACAGGATTCTCTGGAAACACCATATATTTT. Translating gives CASSTGFSGNTIYF.

V is TRBV7-8 and J is TRBJ2-1; D gene ambiguous. Germline CDR1 reads SGHVS; CDR2 reads FQNEAQ. The CDR3 extends over 14 amino acids. V was pared by 5 bases and J by 8 bases, with 16 bases between. This chain's CDR3 is CASSPRRLSHEQFF. The CDR3 coding sequence is TGTGCCAGCAGCCCCCGACGGCTAAGCCATGAGCAGTTCTTC.

This sequence joins TRBV19 and TRBJ1-6, with 7 bases fitting TRBD1. The CDR3 spans 14 residues. V lost 6 bases to trimming and J lost 9 bases; unmatched junction nucleotides: 8. Germline V gene data show CDR1 as LNHDA and CDR2 as SQIVND (reference sequence). The CDR3 DNA reads TGTGCCAGTAGCCGACAGGGAGGGGGTTCACCCCTCCACTTT. Protein sequence: CASSRQGGGSPLHF.

The genes are TRBV6-5 and TRBJ1-2; weak D call: TRBD1 (6 bases). This CDR3 contains 16 residues. Per the germline V gene, CDR1 is MNHEY and CDR2 is SVGAGI. With 0 bases removed from V and 7 bases from J, the gap between germline ends came to 18 bases. CDR3 sequence reads: CASSYSALGGAFGYTF. In DNA, the CDR3 is TGTGCCAGCAGTTACTCGGCGTTGGGGGGCGCATTTGGCTACACCTTC.

This clone was picked up a small number of times. This sequence joins TRBV9 and TRBJ2-7; D perhaps matches TRBD1 (5 bases). Germline CDR1 SGDLS, CDR2 YYNGEE. Trimming pared 3 bases from V and 2 bases from J, leaving 12 bases between. This CDR3 is 14 amino acids long. CDR3 sequence (DNA): TGTGCCAGCAGCGCCGGACATAACGCCTACGAGCAGTACTTC. It codes for CASSAGHNAYEQYF. The full variable domain, in which reference TRBV9 and TRBJ2-7 provide the parts outside the CDR3, is DSGVTQTPKHLITATGQRVTLRCSPRSGDLSVYWYQQSLDQGLQFLIQYYNGEERAKGNILERFSAQQFPDLHSELNLSSLELGDSALYFCASSAGHNAYEQYFGPGTRLTVT.

V is TRBV6-5 and J is TRBJ1-3; no reliable D call. The length of the CDR3 is 14 residues. The V end lost 6 bases, the J end lost 4 bases, and 13 bases lay between the germline ends. Germline CDR1 and CDR2: MNHEY and SVGAGI. Written as DNA, the CDR3 is TGTGCCAGCAGCCCTTGGACGGAAGGAAACACCATATATTTT. This sequence encodes CASSPWTEGNTIYF.

The rearrangement links TRBV5-4 to TRBJ2-1; 9 bases map to TRBD2. Germline trimming cut 4 bases from V and 7 bases from J; bases unmatched to any gene: 12. The CDR3 loop spans 16 amino acids. CDR1 SGHNT and CDR2 YYREEE come from the germline V gene (reference sequence). This chain's CDR3 is CASSIVGGGVVNEQFF. The CDR3 bases are TGTGCCAGCAGCATAGTTGGCGGGGGGGTAGTAAATGAGCAGTTCTTC.

By frequency in the sample, this clone is medium-sized (0.01 to 0.1%). This chain uses TRBV5-6 with TRBJ2-4, with TRBD2 as a possible D gene (6 bases). The CDR3 length is 14 residues. V was shortened by 4 bases and J by 4 bases, with 12 bases between the two germline ends. Germline lookup yields CDR1 SGHDT and CDR2 YYEEEE. The CDR3 bases are TGTGCCAGCAGCCTGGGACTGGGAAAAAACATTCAGTACTTC. This translates into CASSLGLGKNIQYF.

J is TRBJ2-5 and V is TRBV14; D remains unclear. This CDR3 spans 14 amino acids. V was clipped by 5 bases and J by 1 base, with 11 bases between them. From germline, CDR1 is SGHDN and CDR2 FVKESK. CDR3 region: CASSDIRAQETQYF. DNA for the CDR3: TGTGCCAGCAGCGACATAAGGGCCCAAGAGACCCAGTACTTC.

The chain joins TRBV2 to TRBJ1-4, with D uncertain. The CDR3 has 11 amino acids. Trimming left V 6 bases short and J 8 bases short, with 7 bases between. CDR1 is SNHLY, CDR2 FYNNEI, per germline. In DNA form, the CDR3 reads TGTGCCAGCAGGTGGGCGGAAAAACTGTTTTTT. It codes for CASRWAEKLFF. Filled out from reference TRBV2 and TRBJ1-4, the complete variable domain reads EPEVTQTPSHQVTQMGQEVILRCVPISNHLYFYWYRQILGQKVEFLVSFYNNEISEKSEIFDDQFSVERPDGSNFTLKIRSTKLEDSAMYFCASRWAEKLFFGSGTQLSVL.

V and J are TRBV4-1 and TRBJ1-1; 7 nucleotides agree with TRBD1. The germline gives CDR1 MGHRA, CDR2 YSYEKL. Trimming took 4 bases from V and 1 from J; bases not matched to a gene: 3. The CDR3 extends over 14 amino acids. CDR3 residues: CASSPGTANTEAFF. CDR3 bases: TGCGCCAGCAGCCCCGGGACAGCGAACACTGAAGCTTTCTTT.